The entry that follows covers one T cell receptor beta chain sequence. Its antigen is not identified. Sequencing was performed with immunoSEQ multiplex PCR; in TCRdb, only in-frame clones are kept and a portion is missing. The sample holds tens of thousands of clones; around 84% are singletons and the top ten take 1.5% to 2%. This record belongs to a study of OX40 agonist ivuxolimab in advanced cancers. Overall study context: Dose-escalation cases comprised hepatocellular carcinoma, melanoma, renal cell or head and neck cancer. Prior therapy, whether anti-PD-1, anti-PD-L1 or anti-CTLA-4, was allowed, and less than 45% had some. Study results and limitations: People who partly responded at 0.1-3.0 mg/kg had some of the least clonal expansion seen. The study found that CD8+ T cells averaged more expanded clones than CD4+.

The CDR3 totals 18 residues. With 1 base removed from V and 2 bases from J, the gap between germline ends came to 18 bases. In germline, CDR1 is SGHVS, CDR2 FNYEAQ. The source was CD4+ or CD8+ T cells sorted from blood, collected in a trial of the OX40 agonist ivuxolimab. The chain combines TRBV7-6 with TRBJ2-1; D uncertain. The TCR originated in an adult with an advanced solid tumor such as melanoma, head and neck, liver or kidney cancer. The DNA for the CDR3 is TGTGCCAGCAGCTTAGAAGGGTCCGAAGGTAGAGCCTACAATGAGCAGTTCTTC. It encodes CASSLEGSEGRAYNEQFF. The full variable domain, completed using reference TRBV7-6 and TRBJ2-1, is GAGVSQSPRYKVTKRGQDVALRCDPISGHVSLYWYRQALGQGPEFLTYFNYEAQQDKSGLPNDRFSAERPEGSISTLTIQRTEQRDSAMYRCASSLEGSEGRAYNEQFFGPGTRLTVL.